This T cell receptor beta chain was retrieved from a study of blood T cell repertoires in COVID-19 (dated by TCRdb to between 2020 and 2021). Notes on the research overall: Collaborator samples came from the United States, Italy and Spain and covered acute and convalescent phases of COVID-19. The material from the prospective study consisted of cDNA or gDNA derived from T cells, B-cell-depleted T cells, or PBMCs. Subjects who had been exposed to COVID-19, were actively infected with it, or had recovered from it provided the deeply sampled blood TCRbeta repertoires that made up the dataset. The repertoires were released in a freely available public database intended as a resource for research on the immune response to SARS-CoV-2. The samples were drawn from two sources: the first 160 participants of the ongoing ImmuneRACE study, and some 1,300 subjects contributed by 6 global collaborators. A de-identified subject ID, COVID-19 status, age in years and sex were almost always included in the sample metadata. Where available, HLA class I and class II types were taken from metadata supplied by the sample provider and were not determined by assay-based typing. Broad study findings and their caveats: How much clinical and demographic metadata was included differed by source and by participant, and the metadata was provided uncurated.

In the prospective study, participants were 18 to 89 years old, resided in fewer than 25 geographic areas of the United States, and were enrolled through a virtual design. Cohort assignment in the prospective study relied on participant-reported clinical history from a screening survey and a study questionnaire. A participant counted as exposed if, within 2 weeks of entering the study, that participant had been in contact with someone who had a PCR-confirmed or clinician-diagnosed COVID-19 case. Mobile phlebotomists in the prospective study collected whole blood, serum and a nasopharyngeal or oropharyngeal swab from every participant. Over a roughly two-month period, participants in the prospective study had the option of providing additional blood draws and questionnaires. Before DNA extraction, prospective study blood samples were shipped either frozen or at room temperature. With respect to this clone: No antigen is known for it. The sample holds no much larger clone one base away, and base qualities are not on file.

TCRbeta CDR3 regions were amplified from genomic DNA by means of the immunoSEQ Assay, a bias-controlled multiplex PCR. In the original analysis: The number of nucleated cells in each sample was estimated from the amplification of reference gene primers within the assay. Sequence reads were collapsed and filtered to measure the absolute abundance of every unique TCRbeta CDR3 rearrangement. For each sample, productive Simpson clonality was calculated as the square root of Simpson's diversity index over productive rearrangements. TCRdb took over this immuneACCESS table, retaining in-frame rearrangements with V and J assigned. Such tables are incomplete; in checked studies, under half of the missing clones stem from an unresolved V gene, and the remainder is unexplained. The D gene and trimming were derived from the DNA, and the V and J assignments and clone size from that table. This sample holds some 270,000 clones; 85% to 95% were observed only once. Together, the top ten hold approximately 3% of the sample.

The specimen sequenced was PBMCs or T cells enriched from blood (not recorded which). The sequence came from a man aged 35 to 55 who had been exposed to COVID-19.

The nucleotide sequence reads TGTGCCAGCAGCTTAGTGGGGGCAGGGACTGAAGCTTTCTTT. It translates to CASSLVGAGTEAFF. The sequence joins TRBV11-1 to TRBJ1-1; tentative D gene TRBD1, with 6 bases matching. The germline V gene (reference sequence) yields SGHAT for CDR1 and FQDESV for CDR2. The trim is 1 base for V and 5 bases for J, with a gap of 11 bases between the germline ends. The CDR3 holds 14 amino acids from the cysteine to the phenylalanine. Of all the DNA, just the CDR3 is kept, 42 bases in frame from base 1.